A selection of T cell receptor beta chains follows, all from one sample in a study of OX40 agonist ivuxolimab in advanced cancers. The method was immunoSEQ multiplex PCR; TCRdb's version includes in-frame clones alone and lacks a portion of them. The sample contains 61,000 or so clones, under 85% of which appear only once. The input for sequencing was CD4+ or CD8+ T cells sorted from blood, taken in a trial of the OX40 agonist ivuxolimab. All receptors derive from an adult with an advanced solid tumor such as melanoma, head and neck, liver or kidney cancer. Both conserved end residues are part of each CDR3. The order of the fields is clone size, V gene, D gene, J gene, CDR3 protein, CDR3 DNA. A D gene is named only where the DNA matches it firmly. Only part of the rows carry a size: once, few, many, or a class if the clone is expanded.

clone_size: .
v_call: TRBV18
d_call: TRBD1
j_call: TRBJ1-4
cdr3_aa: CASSPLTGANEKLFF
cdr3_nt: TGTGCCAGCTCACCCCTGACAGGGGCTAATGAAAAACTGTTTTTT

clone_size: .
v_call: TRBV6-1
d_call: .
j_call: TRBJ2-3
cdr3_aa: CASSRGGVGVDTQYF
cdr3_nt: TGTGCCAGCAGCCGAGGAGGGGTAGGGGTGGATACGCAGTATTTT

clone_size: .
v_call: TRBV7-9
d_call: .
j_call: TRBJ1-1
cdr3_aa: CASSRPENTEAFF
cdr3_nt: TGTGCCAGCAGCCGACCTGAAAACACTGAAGCTTTCTTT

clone_size: .
v_call: TRBV28
d_call: .
j_call: TRBJ2-4
cdr3_aa: CASSFVGLAKNIQYF
cdr3_nt: TGTGCCAGCAGTTTCGTGGGACTAGCCAAAAACATTCAGTACTTC

clone_size: .
v_call: TRBV7-3
d_call: .
j_call: TRBJ1-1
cdr3_aa: CASSARPGGMNTEAFF
cdr3_nt: TGTGCCAGCAGCGCCCGCCCGGGGGGAATGAACACTGAAGCTTTCTTT

clone_size: .
v_call: TRBV7-2
d_call: TRBD2
j_call: TRBJ2-5
cdr3_aa: CASSPRRSGGRGETQYF
cdr3_nt: TGTGCCAGCAGCCCCCGCCGAAGCGGGGGCCGAGGAGAGACCCAGTACTTC

clone_size: .
v_call: TRBV7-8
d_call: .
j_call: TRBJ2-2
cdr3_aa: CASSLATRVDTGELFF
cdr3_nt: TGTGCCAGCAGCTTAGCGACCAGGGTGGACACCGGGGAGCTGTTTTTT

clone_size: .
v_call: TRBV11-3
d_call: .
j_call: TRBJ2-3
cdr3_aa: CASSLTDTQYF
cdr3_nt: TGTGCCAGCAGCCTCACAGATACGCAGTATTTT

clone_size: few
v_call: TRBV28
d_call: .
j_call: TRBJ1-5
cdr3_aa: CASSGIALYSNQPQHF
cdr3_nt: TGTGCCAGCAGTGGGATAGCCCTCTATAGCAATCAGCCCCAGCATTTT

clone_size: .
v_call: TRBV9
d_call: .
j_call: TRBJ2-3
cdr3_aa: CASSVYQKTDTQYF
cdr3_nt: TGTGCCAGCAGCGTTTATCAAAAAACAGATACGCAGTATTTT

clone_size: .
v_call: TRBV19
d_call: TRBD2
j_call: TRBJ2-3
cdr3_aa: CASRKKTSGGGTDTQYF
cdr3_nt: TGTGCCAGTAGAAAAAAGACTAGCGGGGGGGGCACAGATACGCAGTATTTT

clone_size: once
v_call: TRBV19
d_call: TRBD1
j_call: TRBJ2-7
cdr3_aa: CASSPTPGQGTYEQYF
cdr3_nt: TGTGCCAGTAGCCCTACTCCGGGACAGGGGACCTACGAGCAGTACTTC

clone_size: .
v_call: TRBV5-1
d_call: .
j_call: TRBJ2-2
cdr3_aa: CASSVGQGLAGELFF
cdr3_nt: TGCGCCAGCAGCGTTGGACAGGGACTAGCCGGGGAGCTGTTTTTT

clone_size: .
v_call: TRBV28
d_call: TRBD1
j_call: TRBJ1-4
cdr3_aa: CASSSSQGARGEKLFF
cdr3_nt: TGTGCCAGCAGTTCATCGCAGGGGGCGCGTGGGGAAAAACTGTTTTTT

clone_size: .
v_call: TRBV7-6
d_call: .
j_call: TRBJ2-2
cdr3_aa: CASSLRGADTGELFF
cdr3_nt: TGTGCCAGCAGCTTACGGGGGGCGGACACCGGGGAGCTGTTTTTT

clone_size: .
v_call: TRBV5-1
d_call: .
j_call: TRBJ2-3
cdr3_aa: CASSLGGIDTDTQYF
cdr3_nt: TGCGCCAGCAGCTTGGGAGGGATCGACACAGATACGCAGTATTTT

clone_size: .
v_call: TRBV19
d_call: TRBD2
j_call: TRBJ2-1
cdr3_aa: CASRGLAGGSRNEQFF
cdr3_nt: TGTGCCAGTAGGGGACTAGCGGGGGGGTCACGAAATGAGCAGTTCTTC

clone_size: .
v_call: TRBV5-6
d_call: TRBD1
j_call: TRBJ1-1
cdr3_aa: CASSFATGISTEAFF
cdr3_nt: TGTGCCAGCAGCTTCGCGACAGGGATTTCCACTGAAGCTTTCTTT

clone_size: few
v_call: TRBV28
d_call: .
j_call: TRBJ1-1
cdr3_aa: CASSRYGARNTEAFF
cdr3_nt: TGTGCCAGCAGTCGCTACGGGGCCCGTAACACTGAAGCTTTCTTT

clone_size: .
v_call: TRBV29-1
d_call: .
j_call: TRBJ2-5
cdr3_aa: CSVGLGGGLPGAQYF
cdr3_nt: TGCAGCGTTGGCCTTGGCGGGGGCCTCCCAGGGGCCCAGTACTTC

clone_size: few
v_call: TRBV7-9
d_call: .
j_call: TRBJ1-5
cdr3_aa: CASSLGRNQPQHF
cdr3_nt: TGTGCCAGCAGCTTGGGGCGTAATCAGCCCCAGCATTTT

clone_size: .
v_call: TRBV11-2
d_call: .
j_call: TRBJ2-1
cdr3_aa: CASSYPGLYYNEQFF
cdr3_nt: TGTGCCAGCAGCTATCCGGGACTCTACTACAATGAGCAGTTCTTC

clone_size: .
v_call: TRBV28
d_call: .
j_call: TRBJ1-2
cdr3_aa: CASSFIVRTVGYTF
cdr3_nt: TGTGCCAGCAGTTTTATAGTCAGGACAGTTGGCTACACCTTC

clone_size: .
v_call: TRBV7-6
d_call: .
j_call: TRBJ2-3
cdr3_aa: CASSRHTDTQYF
cdr3_nt: TGTGCCAGCAGCCGCCACACAGATACGCAGTATTTT

clone_size: .
v_call: TRBV5-1
d_call: .
j_call: TRBJ2-5
cdr3_aa: CASSYSGKETQYF
cdr3_nt: TGCGCCAGCAGCTATTCAGGGAAAGAGACCCAGTACTTC

clone_size: .
v_call: TRBV5-6
d_call: .
j_call: TRBJ1-2
cdr3_aa: CASSLLPYGYTF
cdr3_nt: TGTGCCAGCAGCCTCCTCCCCTACGGCTACACCTTC

clone_size: .
v_call: TRBV4-2
d_call: .
j_call: TRBJ2-2
cdr3_aa: CASSQDDYTGELFF
cdr3_nt: TGTGCCAGCAGCCAAGACGATTACACCGGGGAGCTGTTTTTT

clone_size: .
v_call: TRBV5-1
d_call: .
j_call: TRBJ2-1
cdr3_aa: CASSSAGSSYNEQFF
cdr3_nt: TGCGCCAGCAGCTCGGCGGGTAGCTCCTACAATGAGCAGTTCTTC

clone_size: .
v_call: TRBV25-1
d_call: .
j_call: TRBJ2-7
cdr3_aa: CASSVGGLEQYF
cdr3_nt: TGTGCCAGCAGTGTGGGCGGACTCGAGCAGTACTTC

clone_size: once
v_call: TRBV6-5
d_call: .
j_call: TRBJ1-5
cdr3_aa: CASSYRHSGQPQHF
cdr3_nt: TGTGCCAGCAGTTACAGGCATTCGGGTCAGCCCCAGCATTTT

clone_size: .
v_call: TRBV7-6
d_call: .
j_call: TRBJ2-5
cdr3_aa: CASSFELAGIGTQYF
cdr3_nt: TGTGCCAGCAGCTTTGAACTAGCCGGGATAGGGACCCAGTACTTC

clone_size: .
v_call: TRBV6-4
d_call: TRBD2
j_call: TRBJ2-3
cdr3_aa: CASSDRGGRTDTQYF
cdr3_nt: TGTGCCAGCAGTGACCGGGGGGGCCGTACAGATACGCAGTATTTT

clone_size: .
v_call: TRBV7-3
d_call: .
j_call: TRBJ2-3
cdr3_aa: CASSPTGVQDTQYF
cdr3_nt: TGTGCCAGCAGCCCTACCGGGGTTCAAGATACGCAGTATTTT

clone_size: few
v_call: TRBV28
d_call: .
j_call: TRBJ1-5
cdr3_aa: CASSPPAHSNQPQHF
cdr3_nt: TGTGCCAGCAGCCCTCCTGCTCATAGCAATCAGCCCCAGCATTTT

clone_size: .
v_call: TRBV28
d_call: .
j_call: TRBJ2-1
cdr3_aa: CASSPGTWLGEQFF
cdr3_nt: TGTGCCAGCAGTCCCGGGACTTGGCTAGGTGAGCAGTTCTTC

clone_size: .
v_call: TRBV27
d_call: .
j_call: TRBJ2-1
cdr3_aa: CASSFHGSAGHNEQFF
cdr3_nt: TGTGCCAGCAGTTTTCACGGTTCGGCGGGGCACAATGAGCAGTTCTTC

clone_size: once
v_call: TRBV5-8
d_call: TRBD1
j_call: TRBJ1-5
cdr3_aa: CASRTRGGRNQPQHF
cdr3_nt: TGTGCCAGCAGAACTAGAGGGGGCCGCAATCAGCCCCAGCATTTT

clone_size: .
v_call: TRBV7-9
d_call: .
j_call: TRBJ1-2
cdr3_aa: CASSPGANYGYTF
cdr3_nt: TGTGCCAGCAGCCCCGGGGCAAACTATGGCTACACCTTC

clone_size: .
v_call: TRBV7-9
d_call: .
j_call: TRBJ1-1
cdr3_aa: CASRQGLSEAFF
cdr3_nt: TGTGCCAGCAGACAGGGACTCTCGGAAGCTTTCTTT

clone_size: .
v_call: TRBV6-5
d_call: .
j_call: TRBJ1-5
cdr3_aa: CASSYSTGQPQHF
cdr3_nt: TGTGCCAGCAGTTACTCGACGGGCCAGCCCCAGCATTTT

clone_size: .
v_call: TRBV18
d_call: .
j_call: TRBJ1-1
cdr3_aa: CASSLSRDNTEAFF
cdr3_nt: TGTGCCAGCTCACTTTCCAGGGACAACACTGAAGCTTTCTTT

clone_size: .
v_call: TRBV5-1
d_call: .
j_call: TRBJ2-7
cdr3_aa: CASSPSPGVYEQYF
cdr3_nt: TGCGCCAGCAGCCCATCGCCAGGGGTATACGAGCAGTACTTC

clone_size: .
v_call: TRBV7-2
d_call: TRBD2
j_call: TRBJ2-7
cdr3_aa: CASSRDYRSYEQYF
cdr3_nt: TGTGCCAGCAGTAGGGACTATCGCTCCTACGAGCAGTACTTC

clone_size: few
v_call: TRBV5-1
d_call: .
j_call: TRBJ2-7
cdr3_aa: CASSFGFRTRGYEQYF
cdr3_nt: TGCGCCAGCAGCTTCGGGTTTCGAACGAGGGGGTACGAGCAGTACTTC

clone_size: .
v_call: TRBV10-2
d_call: .
j_call: TRBJ2-3
cdr3_aa: CASRTLSTDTQYF
cdr3_nt: TGCGCCAGCCGGACCCTAAGCACAGATACGCAGTATTTT

clone_size: .
v_call: TRBV7-8
d_call: TRBD1
j_call: TRBJ2-5
cdr3_aa: CASSPGTARGETQYF
cdr3_nt: TGTGCCAGCAGCCCCGGGACAGCGAGAGGAGAGACCCAGTACTTC

clone_size: .
v_call: TRBV6-5
d_call: .
j_call: TRBJ1-3
cdr3_aa: CASRDSQGIRNTIYF
cdr3_nt: TGTGCCAGCAGGGACAGTCAGGGAATCAGAAACACCATATATTTT

clone_size: .
v_call: TRBV30
d_call: .
j_call: TRBJ1-5
cdr3_aa: CAWTQGSQPQHF
cdr3_nt: TGTGCCTGGACGCAGGGGAGTCAGCCCCAGCATTTT

clone_size: few
v_call: TRBV7-2
d_call: .
j_call: TRBJ2-1
cdr3_aa: CASSSYDKTNEQFF
cdr3_nt: TGTGCCAGCAGCTCTTACGACAAGACCAATGAGCAGTTCTTC

clone_size: few
v_call: TRBV4-2
d_call: .
j_call: TRBJ1-3
cdr3_aa: CASSQDLGRNSGNTIYF
cdr3_nt: TGTGCCAGCAGCCAAGATCTCGGTCGGAACTCTGGAAACACCATATATTTT

clone_size: .
v_call: TRBV28
d_call: .
j_call: TRBJ1-1
cdr3_aa: CASSPPGLGNTEAFF
cdr3_nt: TGTGCCAGCAGTCCCCCAGGGTTAGGGAACACTGAAGCTTTCTTT

clone_size: .
v_call: TRBV4-2
d_call: .
j_call: TRBJ1-5
cdr3_aa: CASSQEGTQPQHF
cdr3_nt: TGTGCCAGCAGCCAAGAAGGAACTCAGCCCCAGCATTTT

clone_size: .
v_call: TRBV5-1
d_call: .
j_call: TRBJ2-1
cdr3_aa: CASSLALAKGDEQFF
cdr3_nt: TGCGCCAGCAGCTTGGCCTTGGCTAAAGGGGATGAGCAGTTCTTC